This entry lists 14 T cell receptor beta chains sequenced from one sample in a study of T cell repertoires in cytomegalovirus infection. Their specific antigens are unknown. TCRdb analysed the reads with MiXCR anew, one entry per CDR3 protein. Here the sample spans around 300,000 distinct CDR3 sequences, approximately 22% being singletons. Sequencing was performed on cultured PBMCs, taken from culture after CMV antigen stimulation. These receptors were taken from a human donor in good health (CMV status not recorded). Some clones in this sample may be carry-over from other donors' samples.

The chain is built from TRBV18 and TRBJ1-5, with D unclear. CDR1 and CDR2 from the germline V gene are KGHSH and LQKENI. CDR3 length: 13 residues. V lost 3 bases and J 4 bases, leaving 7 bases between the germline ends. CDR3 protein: CASSPQKNQPQHF. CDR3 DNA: TGTGCCAGCTCACCCCAAAAGAATCAGCCCCAGCATTTT.

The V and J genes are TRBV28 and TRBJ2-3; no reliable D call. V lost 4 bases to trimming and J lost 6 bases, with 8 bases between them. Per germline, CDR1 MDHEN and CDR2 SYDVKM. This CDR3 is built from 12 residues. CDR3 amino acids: CASSSYLDTQYF. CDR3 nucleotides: TGTGCCAGCAGTTCTTACCTGGATACGCAGTATTTT.

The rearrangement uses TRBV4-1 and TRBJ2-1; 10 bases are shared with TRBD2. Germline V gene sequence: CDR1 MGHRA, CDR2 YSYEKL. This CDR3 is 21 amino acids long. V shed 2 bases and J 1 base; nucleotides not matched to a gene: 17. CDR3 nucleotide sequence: TGCGCCAGCAGCCAAACTCCTAGCGGGAGAGGTGTTAGTAGGTCCTACAATGAGCAGTTCTTC. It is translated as CASSQTPSGRGVSRSYNEQFF.

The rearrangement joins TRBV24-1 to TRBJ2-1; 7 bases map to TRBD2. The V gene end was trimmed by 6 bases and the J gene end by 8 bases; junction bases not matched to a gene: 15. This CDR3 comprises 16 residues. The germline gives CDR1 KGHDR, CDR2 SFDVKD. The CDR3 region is CATSKDEGGSGYEQFF. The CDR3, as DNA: TGTGCCACCAGTAAAGACGAAGGCGGGAGCGGCTATGAGCAGTTCTTC.

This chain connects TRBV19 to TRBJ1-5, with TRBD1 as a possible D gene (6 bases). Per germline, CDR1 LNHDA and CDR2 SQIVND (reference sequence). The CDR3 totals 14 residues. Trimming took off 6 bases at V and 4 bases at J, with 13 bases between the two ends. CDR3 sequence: CASSPKTGNQPQHF. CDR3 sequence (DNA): TGTGCCAGTAGCCCTAAGACAGGAAATCAGCCCCAGCATTTT.

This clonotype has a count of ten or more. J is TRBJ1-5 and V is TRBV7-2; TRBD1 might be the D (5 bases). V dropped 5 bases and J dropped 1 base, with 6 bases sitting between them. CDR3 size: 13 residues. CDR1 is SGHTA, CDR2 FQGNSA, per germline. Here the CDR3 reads CASSRDSNQPQHF. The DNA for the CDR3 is TGTGCCAGCAGCCGGGACAGCAATCAGCCCCAGCATTTT.

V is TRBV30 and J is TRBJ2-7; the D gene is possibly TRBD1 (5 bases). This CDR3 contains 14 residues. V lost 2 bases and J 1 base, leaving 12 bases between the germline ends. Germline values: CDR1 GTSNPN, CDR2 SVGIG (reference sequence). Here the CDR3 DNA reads TGTGCCTGGAGTTTACCAGGGTGGTCCTACGAGCAGTACGTC. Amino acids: CAWSLPGWSYEQYV.

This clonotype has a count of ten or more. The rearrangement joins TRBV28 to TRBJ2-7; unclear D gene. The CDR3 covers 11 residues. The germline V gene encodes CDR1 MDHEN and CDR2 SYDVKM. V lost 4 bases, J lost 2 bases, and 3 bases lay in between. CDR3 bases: TGTGCCAGCAGTTCCCCCTACGAGCAGTACTTC. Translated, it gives CASSSPYEQYF.

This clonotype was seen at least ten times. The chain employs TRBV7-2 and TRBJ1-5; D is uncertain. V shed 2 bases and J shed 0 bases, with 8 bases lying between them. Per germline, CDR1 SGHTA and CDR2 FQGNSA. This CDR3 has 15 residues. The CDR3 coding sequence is TGTGCCAGCAGCTTAAGATCGATTAGCAATCAGCCCCAGCATTTT. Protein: CASSLRSISNQPQHF.

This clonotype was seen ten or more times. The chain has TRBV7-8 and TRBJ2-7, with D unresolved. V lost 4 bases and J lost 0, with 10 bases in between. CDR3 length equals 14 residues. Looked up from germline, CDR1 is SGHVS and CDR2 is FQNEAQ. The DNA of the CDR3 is TGTGCCAGCAGCTCCGCACGCTTCTCCTACGAGCAGTACTTC. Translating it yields CASSSARFSYEQYF.

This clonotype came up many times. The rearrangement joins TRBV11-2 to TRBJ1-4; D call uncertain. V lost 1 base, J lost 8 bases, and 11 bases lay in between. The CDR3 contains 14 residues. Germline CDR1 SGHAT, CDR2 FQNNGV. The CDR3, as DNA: TGTGCCAGCAGCTTAGCGGGATTTCAAGAAAAACTGTTTTTT. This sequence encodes CASSLAGFQEKLFF.

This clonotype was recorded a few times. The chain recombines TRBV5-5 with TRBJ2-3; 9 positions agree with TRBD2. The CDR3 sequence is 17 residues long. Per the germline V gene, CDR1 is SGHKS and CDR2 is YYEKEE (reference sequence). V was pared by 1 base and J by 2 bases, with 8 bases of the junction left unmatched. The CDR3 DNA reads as TGTGCCAGCAGCTTGCGCCTAGCGGGGAACCCCACAGATACGCAGTATTTT. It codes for CASSLRLAGNPTDTQYF.

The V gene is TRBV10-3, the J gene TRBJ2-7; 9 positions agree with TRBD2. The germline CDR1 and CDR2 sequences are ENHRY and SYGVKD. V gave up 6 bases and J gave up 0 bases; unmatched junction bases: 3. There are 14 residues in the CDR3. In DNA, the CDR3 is TGTGCCATCAGCCTAGCGGGGACCTCCTACGAGCAGTACTTC. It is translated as CAISLAGTSYEQYF.

The chain's CDR3 is CASSYQGIRDGYTF. The CDR3 DNA sequence: TGTGCCAGCAGTTACCAGGGAATCAGGGATGGCTACACCTTC. The J gene is TRBJ1-2, the V gene TRBV6-6; D perhaps matches TRBD1 (5 bases). The CDR3 has 14 amino acids. V shed 2 bases and J shed 6 bases, with 13 bases lying between them. Germline CDR1 is MNHNY and CDR2 is SVGAGI (reference sequence).